This record concerns one T cell receptor beta chain sequence. What it binds is unknown. This may come from a read error, since a much larger clone is one base off. The cDNA was generated through 5'RACE incorporating 10-nucleotide random UMIs. The yield of each sequencing run was over 180 million TCR-beta sequences from 15-18 subjects. Via MiXCR, TCRdb re-called the 5' RACE reads, giving one row per CDR3 protein. The table lists some 76,000 distinct CDR3 sequences, roughly 3.1% of them singletons. The sample belongs to a study of neurological immune-mediated disorders. Study summary: Among approximately 34 multiple sclerosis patients, roughly 30 were relapsing-remitting and 3 were secondary progressive. Overall study results and limits: No expanded-clone CDR3 amino acid sequence recurred across subjects, suggesting private TCR-beta repertoires.

CDR3 length equals 12 residues. Germline assignment: CDR1 LGHNT and CDR2 FRNRAP. The origin of this receptor is a woman between 50 and 59 years old with multiple sclerosis. The V and J genes are TRBV12-5 and TRBJ2-5, with D maybe TRBD2 (6 bases). The sequencing input was PBMCs. CDR3 nucleotide sequence: TGTGCTAGTGGCCGTTCCCGGGAGAACCAGTACTTC. Its translation is CASGRSRENQYF. Filled out from reference TRBV12-5 and TRBJ2-5, the complete variable domain reads DARVTQTPRHKVTEMGQEVTMRCQPILGHNTVFWYRQTMMQGLELLAYFRNRAPLDDSGMPKDRFSAEMPDATLATLKIQPSEPRDSAVYFCASGRSRENQYFGPGTRLLVL.